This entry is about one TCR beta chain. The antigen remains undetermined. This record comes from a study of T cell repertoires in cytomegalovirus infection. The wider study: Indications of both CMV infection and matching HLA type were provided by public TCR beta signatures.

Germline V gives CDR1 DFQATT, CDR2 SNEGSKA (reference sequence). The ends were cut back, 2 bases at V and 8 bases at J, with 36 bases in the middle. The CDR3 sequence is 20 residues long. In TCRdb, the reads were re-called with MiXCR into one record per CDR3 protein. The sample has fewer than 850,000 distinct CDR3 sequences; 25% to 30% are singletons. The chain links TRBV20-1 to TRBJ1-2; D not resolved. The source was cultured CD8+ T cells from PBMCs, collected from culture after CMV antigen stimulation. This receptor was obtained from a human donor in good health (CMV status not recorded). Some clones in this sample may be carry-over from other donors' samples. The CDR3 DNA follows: TGCAGTGCTAGAACCTCTCTTGTAGGCGAATTCTCGGTGTCGGTTCGCGGCTACACCTTC. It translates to CSARTSLVGEFSVSVRGYTF.